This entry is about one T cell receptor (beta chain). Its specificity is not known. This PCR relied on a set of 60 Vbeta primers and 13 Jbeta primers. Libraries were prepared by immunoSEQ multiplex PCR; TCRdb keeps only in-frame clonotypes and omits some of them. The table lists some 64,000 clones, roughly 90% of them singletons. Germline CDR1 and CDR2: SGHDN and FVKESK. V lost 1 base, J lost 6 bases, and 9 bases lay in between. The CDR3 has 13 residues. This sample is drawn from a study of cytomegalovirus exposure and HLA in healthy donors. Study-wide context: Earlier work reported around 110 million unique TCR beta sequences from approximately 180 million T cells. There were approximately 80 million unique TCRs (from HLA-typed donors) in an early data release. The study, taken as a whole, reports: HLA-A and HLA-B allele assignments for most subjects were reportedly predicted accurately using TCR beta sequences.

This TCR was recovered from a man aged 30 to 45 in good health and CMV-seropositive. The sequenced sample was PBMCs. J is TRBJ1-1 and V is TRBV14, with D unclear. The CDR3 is CASSQVSVSEAFF. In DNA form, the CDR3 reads TGTGCCAGCAGCCAAGTTTCGGTCTCTGAAGCTTTCTTT.